The 25 T cell receptor beta chains below were found in one sample sequenced in a study of T cells in tuberculosis. The protocol was immunoSEQ multiplex PCR, while the TCRdb copy is restricted to in-frame clones and leaves out a portion. Here the sample spans over 40,000 clones, 90% to 95% being singletons. The sequencing sample was made of PBMCs. The source of these receptors is a donor aged 10-29 years with latent tuberculosis or without tuberculosis infection.

This chain links TRBV27 with TRBJ1-1, with 8 bases identical to TRBD1. In germline, CDR1 is MNHEY, CDR2 SMNVEV (reference sequence). The CDR3 spans 16 residues. Trimming took 5 bases from V and 0 from J; bases not matched to a gene: 8. The DNA of the CDR3 is TGTGCCAGCAGTCCGGGACAGGTACTCATGAACACTGAAGCTTTCTTT. Translated: CASSPGQVLMNTEAFF.

The chain has TRBV7-3 and TRBJ2-1; D is perhaps TRBD2 (6 bases). The CDR3 sequence is 15 residues long. Germline V gene lookup returns CDR1 SGHTA and CDR2 FQGTGA. The V end was cut by 2 bases, the J end by 3 bases, with 11 bases between. In DNA form, the CDR3 reads TGTGCCAGCAGCTTATGGGGGGAAGGCTACAATGAGCAGTTCTTC. Residues: CASSLWGEGYNEQFF.

The rearrangement joins TRBV7-9 to TRBJ1-4; 9 bases are shared with TRBD1. The junction had 10 bases not matched to a gene; V was cut back by 4 bases and J by 7 bases. The germline V gene encodes CDR1 SEHNR and CDR2 FQNEAQ (reference sequence). This CDR3 has 16 residues. The CDR3 DNA follows: TGTGCCAGCAGCTCATCGGGACAGGGCGCGGGTGAAAAACTGTTTTTT. It is translated as CASSSSGQGAGEKLFF.

CDR3 in amino acids: CAWSHRGGQPQHF. CDR3 coding DNA: TGTGCCTGGAGTCACAGGGGGGGTCAGCCCCAGCATTTT. The chain combines TRBV30 with TRBJ1-5; 8 bases fit TRBD1. The V and J ends lost 2 bases and 6 bases, in that order; junction bases with no gene match: 3. Germline lookup yields CDR1 GTSNPN and CDR2 SVGIG (reference sequence). The length of the CDR3 is 13 residues.

CDR3 sequence: CASSWRKNYGYTF. CDR3 DNA sequence: TGTGCCAGCAGTTGGAGGAAGAACTATGGCTACACCTTC. The V and J genes are TRBV6-5 and TRBJ1-2; D unclear. The CDR3 contains 13 residues. CDR1 is MNHEY and CDR2 is SVGAGI in the germline V gene. The germline V and J ends were trimmed by 4 bases and 2 bases, with 8 bases remaining between them.

The chain recombines TRBV7-9 with TRBJ2-5; possibly TRBD1 for D (6 bases). Between the trimmed V and J ends, which lost 11 bases and 5 bases, there was a span of 12 bases. The CDR3 loop spans 11 amino acids. Germline CDR1 and CDR2: SEHNR and FQNEAQ (reference sequence). The CDR3 DNA follows: TGTGCCGCCAGGGGTGGGGAGACCCAGTACTTC. Protein: CAARGGETQYF.

The chain links TRBV27 to TRBJ1-2; 8 positions match TRBD1. This CDR3 is 13 amino acids long. Germline CDR1 MNHEY, CDR2 SMNVEV (reference sequence). V lost 3 bases, J lost 13 bases, and 10 bases stayed unmatched. This chain's CDR3 is CASSFGQGFVSTF. DNA of the CDR3: TGTGCCAGCAGTTTTGGACAGGGTTTCGTTAGCACCTTC.

The chain recombines TRBV11-2 with TRBJ2-7, with D possibly being TRBD2 (5 bases). CDR1 is SGHAT and CDR2 is FQNNGV in the germline V gene. This CDR3 contains 16 residues. V was shortened by 5 bases and J by 5 bases, with 22 bases between the two germline ends. Here the CDR3 DNA reads TGTGCCAGCAGCCCCCAATTGTTAGGGAGACCCCACGAGCAGTACTTC. Protein sequence: CASSPQLLGRPHEQYF.

The rearrangement links TRBV10-3 to TRBJ2-1, with 9 nucleotides matching TRBD2. From germline, CDR1 is ENHRY and CDR2 SYGVKD. The CDR3 is 20 amino acids. Losses at the gene ends were 0 bases for V and 0 bases for J; bases not matched to a gene: 12. The CDR3 loop reads CAISESTLWTSVSSYNEQFF. The CDR3 bases are TGTGCCATCAGTGAGTCGACTCTATGGACTAGCGTGAGCTCCTACAATGAGCAGTTCTTC.

The chain joins TRBV7-9 to TRBJ1-2; D might be TRBD1 (5 bases). Trimming took 8 bases from V and 0 from J, leaving 16 bases between them. This CDR3 has 15 residues. Per germline, CDR1 SEHNR and CDR2 FQNEAQ (reference sequence). The CDR3 is CASVIDSTSNYGYTF. The CDR3 DNA reads as TGTGCCAGCGTGATCGACAGCACGTCTAACTATGGCTACACCTTC.

This chain uses TRBV5-1 with TRBJ2-2, with 7 bases fitting TRBD1. With V trimmed by 0 bases and J by 1 base, 0 bases remained unmatched. This CDR3 has 15 amino acids. Per germline, CDR1 SGHRS and CDR2 YFSETQ. CDR3 nucleotides: TGCGCCAGCAGCTTGGGACAGGGGAACACCGGGGAGCTGTTTTTT. As protein: CASSLGQGNTGELFF.

This chain links TRBV5-1 with TRBJ2-7; weak D call: TRBD2 (5 bases). Germline V lookup: CDR1 SGHRS, CDR2 YFSETQ. This CDR3 has 13 residues. The ends were cut back, 5 bases at V and 2 bases at J, with 11 bases in the middle. The CDR3 nucleotides are TGCGCCAGCAGTCTAAGCGGAGCCTACGAGCAGTACTTC. It translates to CASSLSGAYEQYF.

The V gene is TRBV7-6, the J gene TRBJ1-1, with D unclear. Deletions cut 1 base from V and 4 bases from J, with 7 bases between. The CDR3 spans 13 residues. CDR1 SGHVS and CDR2 FNYEAQ come from the germline V gene. CDR3 sequence: CASSLGQVTEAFF. The CDR3 region has the DNA TGTGCCAGCAGCTTAGGCCAGGTCACTGAAGCTTTCTTT. Filled out from reference TRBV7-6 and TRBJ1-1, the complete variable domain reads GAGVSQSPRYKVTKRGQDVALRCDPISGHVSLYWYRQALGQGPEFLTYFNYEAQQDKSGLPNDRFSAERPEGSISTLTIQRTEQRDSAMYRCASSLGQVTEAFFGQGTRLTVV.

The chain combines TRBV27 with TRBJ1-2, with D perhaps matching TRBD1 (5 bases). The CDR3 is 12 residues long. The V end was cut by 11 bases, the J end by 5 bases, with 15 bases between. Germline CDR1 is MNHEY and CDR2 is SMNVEV (reference sequence). The DNA for the CDR3 is TGTGCCTCAGCCCAGGGAGGATATGGCTACACCTTC. It encodes CASAQGGYGYTF.

V gene TRBV5-1 combines with J gene TRBJ2-2; tentative D call: TRBD1 (6 bases). The CDR3 runs to 11 residues. CDR1 and CDR2 from the germline V gene are SGHRS and YFSETQ. V lost 5 bases and J lost 11, with 10 bases in between. CDR3 nucleotide sequence: TGCGCCAGCAGGTCACAGGGAGAGCTGTTTTTT. Translating gives CASRSQGELFF.

The chain combines TRBV29-1 with TRBJ2-3, with 9 bases aligning to TRBD1. The length of the CDR3 is 14 residues. Germline-derived CDR1 and CDR2 are SQVTM and ANQGSEA. After removal of 7 bases from V and 4 bases from J, the junction contained 9 bases not matched to a gene. The CDR3 region has the DNA TGCAGCGCCGGGGGACAGGGATGGGCAGATACGCAGTATTTT. This gives the protein CSAGGQGWADTQYF.

This sequence joins TRBV29-1 and TRBJ2-3; TRBD2 matches 7 bases. Per germline, CDR1 SQVTM and CDR2 ANQGSEA. J gave up 5 bases and V 5 bases, and 10 bases lay outside the gene matches. This CDR3 has 14 amino acids. The CDR3 sequence is CSVPLGGVGDTQYF. The CDR3 DNA follows: TGCAGCGTTCCACTGGGGGGGGTCGGAGATACGCAGTATTTT.

J is TRBJ2-3 and V is TRBV5-1; D remains ambiguous. The CDR3 extends over 13 amino acids. V lost 1 base and J 2 bases, leaving 5 bases between the germline ends. CDR1 is SGHRS and CDR2 is YFSETQ in the germline V gene. DNA of the CDR3: TGCGCCAGCAGCTTGTGGGCCACAGATACGCAGTATTTT. This gives the protein CASSLWATDTQYF.

The chain carries TRBV2 and TRBJ2-7; 8 nucleotides line up with TRBD1. The CDR3 covers 17 residues. The germline CDR1 and CDR2 sequences are SNHLY and FYNNEI. The J segment lost 5 bases and the V segment lost 1 base, leaving 13 bases of the junction unmatched. CDR3 region: CASSEDNLGQGVDEQYF. Here the CDR3 DNA reads TGTGCCAGCAGTGAAGATAATTTAGGACAGGGAGTCGACGAGCAGTACTTC.

The chain carries TRBV2 and TRBJ2-3; TRBD1 might be the D (6 bases). There are 19 residues in the CDR3. In germline, CDR1 is SNHLY, CDR2 FYNNEI. V lost 3 bases to trimming and J lost 3 bases, with 25 bases between them. The DNA of the CDR3 is TGTGCCAGCAGTGATAACCCCGCCAGTCACCTAGGGGGTACAGATACGCAGTATTTT. It is translated as CASSDNPASHLGGTDTQYF.

J is TRBJ1-2 and V is TRBV7-3, with 8 bases fitting TRBD1. CDR3 length equals 14 residues. The germline gives CDR1 SGHTA, CDR2 FQGTGA. J lost 2 bases, V lost 5 bases, and 4 bases had no gene match. The CDR3 sequence is CASSLGQENYGYTF. The DNA for the CDR3 is TGTGCCAGCAGCCTGGGACAGGAGAACTATGGCTACACCTTC.

The chain couples TRBV19 to TRBJ1-3; tentative D call: TRBD1 (6 bases). The CDR3 is made up of 13 amino acids. V was clipped by 5 bases and J by 10 bases, with 15 bases between them. Per the germline V gene, CDR1 is LNHDA and CDR2 is SQIVND (reference sequence). In DNA form, the CDR3 reads TGTGCCAGTAGTTTCGGGACATACCAGACCATATATTTT. Translation gives CASSFGTYQTIYF.

The chain links TRBV29-1 to TRBJ1-1; D ambiguous. V shed 4 bases and J shed 4 bases, with 10 bases lying between them. The CDR3 length is 12 residues. Germline V gene sequence: CDR1 SQVTM, CDR2 ANQGSEA. The CDR3 DNA follows: TGCAGCGTTGGTACAGACACCACTGAAGCTTTCTTT. Translated: CSVGTDTTEAFF.

The chain employs TRBV18 and TRBJ1-5, with D maybe TRBD1 (5 bases). V lost 3 bases, J lost 2 bases, and 14 bases lay in between. CDR1 is KGHSH and CDR2 is LQKENI in the germline V gene. The CDR3 is made up of 16 amino acids. The DNA of the CDR3 is TGTGCCAGCTCACCCCAGGGTGCGGCGGGCAATCAGCCCCAGCATTTT. Amino acid sequence: CASSPQGAAGNQPQHF.

The chain couples TRBV6-1 to TRBJ2-7, with D possibly being TRBD1 (5 bases). V gave up 1 base and J gave up 3 bases, with 13 bases separating them. Germline V gene lookup returns CDR1 MNHNS and CDR2 SASEGT. There are 15 residues in the CDR3. The CDR3 protein is CASSEEQVFYYEQYF. The CDR3 nucleotides read TGTGCCAGCAGTGAAGAACAGGTATTTTACTACGAGCAGTACTTC.